These 20 T cell receptor beta chains originate from one sample sequenced in a study of CD4 T cells in relation to SARS-CoV-2 and coronaviruses. These receptors lack a known antigen. Unexposed donor CD4+ T cells date from about 2011-2018, before the COVID-19 pandemic. Isolation of CD4+ T cells took place after approximately 11 days in culture. Profiling relied on immunoSEQ multiplex PCR, and the TCRdb table lists in-frame clones only, not all of them. The data hold roughly 18,000 clones, with 60% to 75% observed a single time. Material for sequencing was CD4+ T cells from PBMCs, cultured in vitro. Receptors were obtained from a human donor in good health.

The CDR3 DNA reads as TGTGCCAGCAGCCAAGATTTAGGGGCTGATACGCAGTATTTT. Protein sequence: CASSQDLGADTQYF. This chain connects TRBV14 to TRBJ2-3, with D perhaps TRBD1 (5 bases). Trimming shortened V by 0 bases and J by 6 bases, and 10 bases separated the two germline ends. The CDR3 loop spans 14 amino acids. Germline CDR1 is SGHDN and CDR2 is FVKESK.

The chain employs TRBV9 and TRBJ2-1; 8 bases line up with TRBD1. The CDR3 spans 13 residues. J gave up 6 bases and V 7 bases, and 6 bases lay outside the gene matches. CDR1 and CDR2 from the germline V gene are SGDLS and YYNGEE. The DNA of the CDR3 is TGTGCCAGCGGGCGACAGGGGTCCAATGAGCAGTTCTTC. It is translated as CASGRQGSNEQFF.

The chain couples TRBV7-3 to TRBJ2-2; possible D gene TRBD2, 7 bases. Trimming removed 6 bases at V and 1 base at J, with 9 bases between. There are 14 residues in the CDR3. Germline V gene lookup returns CDR1 SGHTA and CDR2 FQGTGA. In nucleotides, the CDR3 is TGTGCCAGCAGGGGAGGGGGGAACACCGGGGAGCTGTTTTTT. Its translation: CASRGGGNTGELFF.

The V and J genes are TRBV9 and TRBJ1-1; TRBD1 matches at 8 bases. Per the germline V gene, CDR1 is SGDLS and CDR2 is YYNGEE. This CDR3 is built from 15 residues. V was pared by 3 bases and J by 6 bases, with 10 bases of the junction left unmatched. CDR3 region: CASSETQGVGAEAFF. The CDR3 nucleotides read TGTGCCAGCAGCGAAACACAGGGGGTCGGAGCTGAAGCTTTCTTT.

Here the CDR3 reads CASSTSRTANNEQFF. The CDR3 DNA reads TGTGCCAGCAGCACTAGCCGGACGGCGAACAATGAGCAGTTCTTC. The chain carries TRBV11-3 and TRBJ2-1; a weak D match, TRBD2 (6 bases). From germline, CDR1 is SGHNT and CDR2 YENEEA. This CDR3 comprises 15 residues. V lost 5 bases and J 5 bases, leaving 16 bases between the germline ends. The whole variable domain, remainder taken from reference TRBV11-3 and TRBJ2-1, is EAGVVQSPRYKIIEKKQPVAFWCNPISGHNTLYWYLQNLGQGPELLIRYENEEAVDDSQLPKDRFSAERLKGVDSTLKIQPAELGDSAVYLCASSTSRTANNEQFFGPGTRLTVL.

This clone was counted between two and nine times. The rearrangement links TRBV7-2 to TRBJ2-3; 12 bases map to TRBD2. This CDR3 region has 17 residues. J gave up 2 bases and V 6 bases, and 9 bases lay outside the gene matches. Germline V gives CDR1 SGHTA, CDR2 FQGNSA. CDR3 in DNA: TGTGCCAGCAGAAAAACACTAGCGGGAGGCTTCACAGATACGCAGTATTTT. Amino acid sequence: CASRKTLAGGFTDTQYF. Full variable domain (missing parts from reference TRBV7-2 and TRBJ2-3): GAGVSQSPSNKVTEKGKDVELRCDPISGHTALYWYRQSLGQGLEFLIYFQGNSAPDKSGLPSDRFSAERTGGSVSTLTIQRTQQEDSAVYLCASRKTLAGGFTDTQYFGPGTRLTVL.

The chain employs TRBV6-1 and TRBJ1-2, with D maybe TRBD1 (5 bases). V was pared by 3 bases and J by 4 bases, with 18 bases between. The germline V gene encodes CDR1 MNHNS and CDR2 SASEGT. The length of the CDR3 is 16 residues. This CDR3 is CASSDLQTQGGYGYTF. CDR3 nucleotides: TGTGCCAGCAGTGATCTCCAAACCCAGGGCGGCTATGGCTACACCTTC.

This sequence joins TRBV10-3 and TRBJ1-2, with 7 positions matching TRBD1. V shed 6 bases, J shed 8 bases, and the junction held 18 bases outside the gene matches. Germline loops: CDR1 ENHRY, CDR2 SYGVKD. The CDR3 has 16 amino acids. CDR3 bases: TGTGCCATCAGGCCCATCACAGGGGCGACCAACCAAGGCTACACCTTC. It yields the protein CAIRPITGATNQGYTF.

The chain has TRBV10-3 and TRBJ2-7; 7 positions agree with TRBD2. Germline V gene sequence: CDR1 ENHRY, CDR2 SYGVKD. Germline trimming cut 6 bases from V and 7 bases from J; bases unmatched to any gene: 18. The CDR3 spans 16 residues. The DNA for the CDR3 is TGTGCCATCAGCCAACCCGGGACTAAAATTCCGGGGGAGCAGTACTTC. It codes for CAISQPGTKIPGEQYF.

The genes are TRBV4-2 and TRBJ1-5; possible D gene TRBD1, 6 bases. Trimming removed 0 bases at V and 6 bases at J, with 15 bases between. CDR1 LGHNA and CDR2 YNFKEQ come from the germline V gene. The CDR3 totals 16 residues. The CDR3 is CASSQDQGQGGQPQHF. The CDR3 region has the DNA TGTGCCAGCAGCCAAGATCAGGGGCAGGGCGGTCAGCCCCAGCATTTT.

The chain uses TRBV30 and TRBJ2-5; 10 positions match TRBD1. The germline V gene encodes CDR1 GTSNPN and CDR2 SVGIG (reference sequence). V was pared by 7 bases and J by 4 bases, with 6 bases of the junction left unmatched. The CDR3 extends over 13 amino acids. The CDR3 sequence is CASGQGSRETQYF. Here the CDR3 DNA reads TGTGCCTCGGGACAGGGGAGTCGAGAGACCCAGTACTTC.

This chain joins TRBV7-3 and TRBJ2-1; 9 positions match TRBD1. This CDR3 region has 16 residues. Trimming removed 2 bases from V and 6 bases from J; junction bases left unmatched: 8. Germline V gives CDR1 SGHTA, CDR2 FQGTGA. This chain's CDR3 is CASSLEGQGSFNEQFF. The CDR3 coding sequence is TGTGCCAGCAGCTTAGAGGGACAGGGAAGTTTCAATGAGCAGTTCTTC.

This chain uses TRBV25-1 with TRBJ1-5; 8 nucleotides align to TRBD1. Looked up from germline, CDR1 is MGHDK and CDR2 is SYGVNS. This CDR3 region has 17 residues. Trimming took 4 bases from V and 0 from J; bases not matched to a gene: 8. In nucleotides, the CDR3 is TGTGCCAGCAGTGGGGAGGACAGGGCCTATAGCAATCAGCCCCAGCATTTT. Translated, it gives CASSGEDRAYSNQPQHF.

This clone has a single count. CDR3 amino acids: CASRKTGAKNIQYF. CDR3 DNA sequence: TGTGCCAGCAGAAAAACAGGGGCCAAAAACATTCAGTACTTC. The genes are TRBV6-5 and TRBJ2-4; the D gene is possibly TRBD1 (6 bases). Trimming took off 6 bases at V and 1 base at J, with 10 bases between the two ends. The CDR3 length is 14 residues. Germline CDR1 and CDR2: MNHEY and SVGAGI.

CDR3 in amino acids: CASSTQGAKNIQYF. The CDR3 nucleotides are TGTGCCAGTAGTACACAGGGGGCCAAAAACATTCAGTACTTC. V and J are TRBV19 and TRBJ2-4, with 7 bases aligning to TRBD1. This CDR3 has 14 amino acids. CDR1 LNHDA and CDR2 SQIVND come from the germline V gene (reference sequence). J gave up 1 base and V 4 bases, and 1 base lay outside the gene matches.

This chain links TRBV7-9 with TRBJ2-3, with TRBD2 identical over 7 bases. CDR3 length: 14 residues. The J segment lost 7 bases and the V segment lost 8 bases, leaving 12 bases of the junction unmatched. Germline assignment: CDR1 SEHNR and CDR2 FQNEAQ (reference sequence). CDR3: CASQSGGSSNTQYF. The DNA for the CDR3 is TGTGCCAGCCAGAGCGGCGGGAGCTCGAATACGCAGTATTTT.

This rearrangement joins TRBV3-1 (or the pseudogene TRBV3-2) to TRBJ1-2; D uncertain. V lost 4 bases, J lost 5 bases, and 11 bases lay in between. Germline CDR1 is LGHDT and CDR2 is YNNKEL (reference sequence). The CDR3 runs to 13 residues. The CDR3 is CASSLHELYGYTF. For the CDR3, the DNA is TGTGCCAGCAGCCTGCACGAATTGTATGGCTACACCTTC.

This clone has only one observation. The chain combines TRBV12-5 with TRBJ2-2, with 10 bases matching TRBD2. Per germline, CDR1 LGHNT and CDR2 FRNRAP. J gave up 5 bases and V 5 bases, and 11 bases lay outside the gene matches. This CDR3 has 17 amino acids. The CDR3 loop reads CASGPGPSGSFTGELFF. As DNA, the CDR3 is TGTGCTAGTGGTCCGGGGCCTAGCGGGAGTTTTACCGGGGAGCTGTTTTTT.

There are a few counts of this clone. The J gene is TRBJ1-6, the V gene TRBV6-5; possibly TRBD1 for D (6 bases). Trimming left V 2 bases short and J 6 bases short, with 8 bases between. Germline assignment: CDR1 MNHEY and CDR2 SVGAGI. The CDR3 spans 14 residues. The CDR3 DNA sequence: TGTGCCAGCAGTTACATCAGGGGTAATTCACCCCTCCACTTT. Its protein is CASSYIRGNSPLHF.

The rearrangement joins TRBV10-3 to TRBJ2-1; 11 bases map to TRBD1. There are 14 residues in the CDR3. The J segment lost 6 bases and the V segment lost 10 bases, leaving 8 bases of the junction unmatched. Germline lookup yields CDR1 ENHRY and CDR2 SYGVKD. The CDR3: CATFPGQGGNEQFF. As DNA, the CDR3 is TGTGCCACCTTTCCGGGACAGGGGGGCAATGAGCAGTTCTTC.